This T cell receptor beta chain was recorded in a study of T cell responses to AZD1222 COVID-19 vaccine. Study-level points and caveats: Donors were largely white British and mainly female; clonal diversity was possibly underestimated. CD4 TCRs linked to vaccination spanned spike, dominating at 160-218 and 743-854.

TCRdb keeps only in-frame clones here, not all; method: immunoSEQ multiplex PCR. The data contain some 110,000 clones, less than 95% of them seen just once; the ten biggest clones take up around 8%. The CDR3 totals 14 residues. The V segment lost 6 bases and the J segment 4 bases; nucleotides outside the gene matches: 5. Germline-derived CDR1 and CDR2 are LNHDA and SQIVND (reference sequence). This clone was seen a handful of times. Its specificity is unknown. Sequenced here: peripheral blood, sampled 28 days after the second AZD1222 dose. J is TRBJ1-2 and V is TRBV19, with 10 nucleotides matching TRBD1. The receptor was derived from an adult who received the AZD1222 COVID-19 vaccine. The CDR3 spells CASRTGGGSYGYTF. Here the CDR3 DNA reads TGTGCCAGTAGGACAGGGGGCGGAAGCTATGGCTACACCTTC.